Listed below are T cell receptor beta chains from one sample, sequenced in a study of cytomegalovirus exposure and HLA in healthy donors. TCRdb's table, derived via immunoSEQ multiplex PCR, lists solely in-frame clones and lacks some. Of 160,000 or so clones in the sample, approximately 82% were seen once. Sequencing used PBMCs. The receptors derive from a male donor in good health and CMV-seronegative. The CDR3 runs from the conserved cysteine through the conserved F or W. A D gene is named only where the DNA matches it firmly. Clone size is not always given. Where it is, it says once, few, many or a class for expanded clones.

j_gene: TRBJ2-7
abundance: .
d_gene: .
v_gene: TRBV5-6
CDR3nt: TGTGCCAGCAGCTTGACGGTCTCCTACGAGCAGTACTTC
CDR3aa: CASSLTVSYEQYF

j_gene: TRBJ2-5
abundance: .
d_gene: TRBD1
v_gene: TRBV2
CDR3nt: TGTGCCAGCAGTGAAGGGGGACAGGGTGAAGAGACCCAGTACTTC
CDR3aa: CASSEGGQGEETQYF

j_gene: TRBJ1-2
abundance: .
d_gene: TRBD1
v_gene: TRBV7-8
CDR3nt: TGTGCCAGCAGCTTAGTCTTGTCGGGGACAGATGGCTACACCTTC
CDR3aa: CASSLVLSGTDGYTF

j_gene: TRBJ1-4
abundance: .
d_gene: .
v_gene: TRBV7-2
CDR3nt: TGTGCCAGCAGCTTAGGGGTAGCTAATCAGGGAAAACTGTTTTTT
CDR3aa: CASSLGVANQGKLFF

j_gene: TRBJ2-7
abundance: .
d_gene: .
v_gene: TRBV5-5
CDR3nt: TGTGCCAGCAGCCACGGGTCCGCCTACGAGCAGTACTTC
CDR3aa: CASSHGSAYEQYF

j_gene: TRBJ2-7
abundance: .
d_gene: .
v_gene: TRBV11-2
CDR3nt: TGTGCCAGCAGGGAACCGGGAGAGACGTACGAGCAGTACTTC
CDR3aa: CASREPGETYEQYF

j_gene: TRBJ1-1
abundance: .
d_gene: TRBD1
v_gene: TRBV2
CDR3nt: TGTGCCAGCAGAAGTTTGCGACAGGGGGTTGAAGCTTTCTTT
CDR3aa: CASRSLRQGVEAFF

j_gene: TRBJ1-2
abundance: .
d_gene: .
v_gene: TRBV14
CDR3nt: TGTGCCAGCAGCCCGGACAGCTCCTATGGCTACACCTTC
CDR3aa: CASSPDSSYGYTF

j_gene: TRBJ2-4
abundance: .
d_gene: .
v_gene: TRBV29-1
CDR3nt: TGCAGCGTGGGGGACTCCGGTATTCAGTACTTC
CDR3aa: CSVGDSGIQYF

j_gene: TRBJ2-1
abundance: .
d_gene: .
v_gene: TRBV7-7
CDR3nt: TGTGCCAGCAGCCTATCTAGCGATCATGAGCAGTTCTTC
CDR3aa: CASSLSSDHEQFF

j_gene: TRBJ2-2
abundance: few
d_gene: .
v_gene: TRBV5-1
CDR3nt: TGCGCCAGCAGCTTAAAGGGGGACGACACCGGGGAGCTGTTTTTT
CDR3aa: CASSLKGDDTGELFF

j_gene: TRBJ1-4
abundance: .
d_gene: TRBD1
v_gene: TRBV6-1
CDR3nt: TGTGCCAGCAGTGCCCGACAGGGGGCTGCTAATGAAAAACTGTTTTTT
CDR3aa: CASSARQGAANEKLFF

j_gene: TRBJ2-3
abundance: .
d_gene: TRBD2
v_gene: TRBV2
CDR3nt: TGTGCCACCAAGGGACTAGCGAGCAGCACAGATACGCAGTATTTT
CDR3aa: CATKGLASSTDTQYF

j_gene: TRBJ1-2
abundance: .
d_gene: .
v_gene: TRBV2
CDR3nt: TGTGCCAGCAGTGCGGGGGGATCGTTCTATGGCTACACCTTC
CDR3aa: CASSAGGSFYGYTF

j_gene: TRBJ1-4
abundance: .
d_gene: TRBD1
v_gene: TRBV28
CDR3nt: TGTGCCAGCAGTTTGTACCGGACAGGGGATGAAAAACTGTTTTTT
CDR3aa: CASSLYRTGDEKLFF

j_gene: TRBJ2-5
abundance: .
d_gene: .
v_gene: TRBV5-5
CDR3nt: TGTGCCAGCAGCTATCGGGTAGCGGTGTACCAAGAGACCCAGTACTTC
CDR3aa: CASSYRVAVYQETQYF